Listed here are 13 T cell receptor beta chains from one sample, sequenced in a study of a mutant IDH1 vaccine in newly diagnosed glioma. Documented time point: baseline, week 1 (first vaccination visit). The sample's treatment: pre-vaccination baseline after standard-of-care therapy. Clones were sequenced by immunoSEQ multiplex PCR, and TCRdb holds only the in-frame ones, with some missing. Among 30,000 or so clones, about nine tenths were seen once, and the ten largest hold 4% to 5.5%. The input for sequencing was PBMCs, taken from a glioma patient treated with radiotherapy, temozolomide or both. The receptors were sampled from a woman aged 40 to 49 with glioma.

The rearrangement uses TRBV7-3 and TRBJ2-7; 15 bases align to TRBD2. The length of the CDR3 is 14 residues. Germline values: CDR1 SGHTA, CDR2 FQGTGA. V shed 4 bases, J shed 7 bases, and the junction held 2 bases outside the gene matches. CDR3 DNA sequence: TGTGCCAGCAGCTCGGGACTAGCGGGAGGTGAGCAGTACTTC. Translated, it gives CASSSGLAGGEQYF.

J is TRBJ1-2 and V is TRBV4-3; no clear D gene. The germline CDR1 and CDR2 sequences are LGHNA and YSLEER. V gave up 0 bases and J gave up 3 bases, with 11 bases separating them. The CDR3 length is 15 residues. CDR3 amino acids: CASSQDRNADYGYTF. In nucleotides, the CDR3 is TGCGCCAGCAGCCAAGACAGGAACGCTGACTATGGCTACACCTTC.

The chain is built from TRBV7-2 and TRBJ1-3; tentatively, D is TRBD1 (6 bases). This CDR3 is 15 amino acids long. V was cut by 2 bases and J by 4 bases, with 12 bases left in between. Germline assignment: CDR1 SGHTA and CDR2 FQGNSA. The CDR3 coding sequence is TGTGCCAGCAGCTTATCAGGGGCAGGCGGAAACACCATATATTTT. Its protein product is CASSLSGAGGNTIYF.

For the CDR3, the DNA is TGTGCCAGCAGCTTCAGTAGCGGGGGGGCGGAGACCCAGTACTTC. It is translated as CASSFSSGGAETQYF. The chain combines TRBV14 with TRBJ2-5; 11 bases fit TRBD2. J lost 5 bases, V lost 5 bases, and 7 bases had no gene match. The germline V gene encodes CDR1 SGHDN and CDR2 FVKESK. This CDR3 region has 15 residues.

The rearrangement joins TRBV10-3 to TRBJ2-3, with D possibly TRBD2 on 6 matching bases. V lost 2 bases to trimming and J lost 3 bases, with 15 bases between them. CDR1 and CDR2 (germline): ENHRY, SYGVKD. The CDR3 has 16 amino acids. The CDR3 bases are TGTGCCATCAGTGAGGTGGGTAGCGGTCAAACAGATACGCAGTATTTT. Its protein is CAISEVGSGQTDTQYF.

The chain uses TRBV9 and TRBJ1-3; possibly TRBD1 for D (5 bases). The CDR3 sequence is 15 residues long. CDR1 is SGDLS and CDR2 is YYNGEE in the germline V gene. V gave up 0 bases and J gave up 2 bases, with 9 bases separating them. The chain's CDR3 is CASSVAGGAGNTIYF. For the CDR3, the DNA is TGTGCCAGCAGCGTAGCGGGGGGAGCTGGAAACACCATATATTTT.

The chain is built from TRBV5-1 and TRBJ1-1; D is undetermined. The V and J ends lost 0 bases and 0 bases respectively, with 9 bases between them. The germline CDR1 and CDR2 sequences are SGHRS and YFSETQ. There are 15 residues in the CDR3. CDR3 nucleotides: TGCGCCAGCAGCTTGGAGTTAGACATGAACACTGAAGCTTTCTTT. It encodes CASSLELDMNTEAFF. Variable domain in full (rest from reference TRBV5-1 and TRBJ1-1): KAGVTQTPRYLIKTRGQQVTLSCSPISGHRSVSWYQQTPGQGLQFLFEYFSETQRNKGNFPGRFSGRQFSNSRSEMNVSTLELGDSALYLCASSLELDMNTEAFFGQGTRLTVV.

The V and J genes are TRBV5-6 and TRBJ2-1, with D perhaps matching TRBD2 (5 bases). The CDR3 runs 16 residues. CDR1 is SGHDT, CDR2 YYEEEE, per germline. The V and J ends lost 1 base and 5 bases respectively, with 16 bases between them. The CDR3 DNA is TGTGCCAGCAGCTTGAGGCTCACGAGGGTACACAATGAGCAGTTCTTC. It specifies CASSLRLTRVHNEQFF.

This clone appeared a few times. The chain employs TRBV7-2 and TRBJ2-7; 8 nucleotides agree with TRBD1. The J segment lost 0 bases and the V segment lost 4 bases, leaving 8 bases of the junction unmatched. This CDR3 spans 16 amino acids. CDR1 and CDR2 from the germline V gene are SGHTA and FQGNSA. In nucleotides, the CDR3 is TGTGCCAGCAGCTCGGACACGGACAGGGACTCCTACGAGCAGTACTTC. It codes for CASSSDTDRDSYEQYF.

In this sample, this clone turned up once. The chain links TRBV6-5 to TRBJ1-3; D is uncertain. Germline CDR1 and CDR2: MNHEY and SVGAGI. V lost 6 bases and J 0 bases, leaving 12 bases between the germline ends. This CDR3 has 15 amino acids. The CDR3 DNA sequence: TGTGCCAGCAGCCTGTGGAGGAGCTCTGGAAACACCATATATTTT. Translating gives CASSLWRSSGNTIYF.

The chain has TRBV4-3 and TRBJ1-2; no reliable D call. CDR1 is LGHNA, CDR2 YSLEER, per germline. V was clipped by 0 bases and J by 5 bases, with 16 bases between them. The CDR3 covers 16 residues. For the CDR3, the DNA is TGCGCCAGCAGCCAAGACCTCCGTCGGGATTCGTATGGCTACACCTTC. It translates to CASSQDLRRDSYGYTF.

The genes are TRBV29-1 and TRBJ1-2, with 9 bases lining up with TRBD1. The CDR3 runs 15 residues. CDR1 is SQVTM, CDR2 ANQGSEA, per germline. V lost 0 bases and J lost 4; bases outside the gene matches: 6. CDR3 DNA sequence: TGCAGCGTTGAAGACCGGGACAGGGTACTCTATGGCTACACCTTC. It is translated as CSVEDRDRVLYGYTF.

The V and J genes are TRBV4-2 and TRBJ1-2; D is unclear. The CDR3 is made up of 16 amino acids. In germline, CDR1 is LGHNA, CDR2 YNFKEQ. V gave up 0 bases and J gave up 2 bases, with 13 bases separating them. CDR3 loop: CASSQDISYDNYGYTF. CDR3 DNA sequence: TGTGCCAGCAGCCAAGATATCTCATACGACAACTATGGCTACACCTTC.